Each of the 15 T cell receptor beta chains below was sequenced from the same sample in a study of blood T cell repertoires in COVID-19. This table comes from immunoSEQ multiplex PCR, and its TCRdb copy is limited to in-frame clones, with some not included. Of approximately 96,000 clones in the sample, 90% to 95% were seen once. Material for sequencing was peripheral blood. The receptors derive from a man aged 55 to 70 with acute or convalescent COVID-19.

The chain carries TRBV2 and TRBJ1-2; 7 bases agree with TRBD1. The trim removed 8 bases at V and 2 bases at J, leaving 5 bases unmatched. Germline-derived CDR1 and CDR2 are SNHLY and FYNNEI. The CDR3 has 13 amino acids. CDR3 region: CASLRGPNYGYTF. The CDR3 bases are TGTGCCAGCCTTAGGGGGCCCAACTATGGCTACACCTTC.

The CDR3 sequence: CASSETRETEAFF. The CDR3 DNA reads TGTGCCAGCAGCGAAACCAGGGAAACTGAAGCTTTCTTT. The chain combines TRBV5-4 with TRBJ1-1; D is possibly TRBD1 (5 bases). Germline V CDR1 and CDR2: SGHNT, YYREEE (reference sequence). The CDR3 spans 13 residues. Trimming took 4 bases from V and 5 from J, leaving 12 bases between them.

The rearrangement joins TRBV19 to TRBJ1-2; D possibly corresponds to TRBD1 (5 bases). CDR1 LNHDA and CDR2 SQIVND come from the germline V gene (reference sequence). The CDR3 has 15 amino acids. Between the trimmed V and J ends, which lost 0 bases and 4 bases, there was a span of 12 bases. CDR3 sequence reads: CASSIDPTGPYGYTF. The DNA of the CDR3 is TGTGCCAGTAGTATAGACCCCACAGGACCCTATGGCTACACCTTC.

V and J are TRBV19 and TRBJ1-2, with 7 bases identical to TRBD1. This CDR3 spans 14 amino acids. With V trimmed by 6 bases and J by 5 bases, 9 bases remained unmatched. Germline V gene sequence: CDR1 LNHDA, CDR2 SQIVND (reference sequence). CDR3 in DNA: TGTGCCAGTAGATCCACCGGGACAGCATATGGCTACACCTTC. The encoded protein is CASRSTGTAYGYTF.

This clone was recorded once. The V gene is TRBV6-6, the J gene TRBJ1-5; 7 bases match TRBD1. The CDR3 covers 14 residues. Germline CDR1 reads MNHNY; CDR2 reads SVGAGI (reference sequence). The V and J ends lost 8 bases and 2 bases, in that order; junction bases with no gene match: 6. The DNA for the CDR3 is TGTGCCAGCGCAGACAGGGTGGGCAATCAGCCCCAGCATTTT. The encoded protein is CASADRVGNQPQHF.

This clone came up once. V gene TRBV6-5 combines with J gene TRBJ1-5, with 8 bases identical to TRBD1. Germline loops: CDR1 MNHEY, CDR2 SVGAGI. V trimming: 7 bases; J trimming: 6 bases; junction bases outside the gene matches: 11. The CDR3 sequence is 15 residues long. The CDR3 is CASILGQGKSQPQHF. In nucleotides, the CDR3 is TGTGCCAGCATCCTAGGACAGGGAAAGTCTCAGCCCCAGCATTTT.

The J gene is TRBJ1-5, the V gene TRBV6-5; D possibly corresponds to TRBD1 (5 bases). The germline gives CDR1 MNHEY, CDR2 SVGAGI. The CDR3 runs to 13 residues. The ends were cut back, 5 bases at V and 4 bases at J, with 9 bases in the middle. CDR3: CASSRQTNQPQHF. DNA of the CDR3: TGTGCCAGCAGTAGACAGACGAATCAGCCCCAGCATTTT.

There are a few counts of this clone. The rearrangement links TRBV6-2 or TRBV6-3 to TRBJ2-3, with TRBD2 identical over 7 bases. This CDR3 spans 14 amino acids. Germline CDR1 reads MNHEY; CDR2 reads SVGEGT. V lost 2 bases to trimming and J lost 2 bases; unmatched junction nucleotides: 1. The CDR3 loop reads CASSYGRATDTQYF. CDR3 in DNA: TGTGCCAGCAGTTACGGGAGGGCCACAGATACGCAGTATTTT.

The chain couples TRBV6-5 to TRBJ1-5; D ambiguous. Germline V gives CDR1 MNHEY, CDR2 SVGAGI. The CDR3 has 13 residues. Trimming shortened V by 7 bases and J by 3 bases, and 10 bases separated the two germline ends. CDR3 bases: TGTGCCAGCATCCCCGAGAACAATCAGCCCCAGCATTTT. Translated, it gives CASIPENNQPQHF.

The J gene is TRBJ2-7, the V gene TRBV6-6; 8 nucleotides align to TRBD1. The V and J ends lost 5 bases and 0 bases, in that order; junction bases with no gene match: 6. Germline V CDR1 and CDR2: MNHNY, SVGAGI (reference sequence). CDR3 length: 15 amino acids. CDR3 sequence reads: CASSPGQAPSYEQYF. CDR3 coding DNA: TGTGCCAGCAGTCCGGGACAGGCCCCCTCCTACGAGCAGTACTTC.

V usage is TRBV6-5 and J usage is TRBJ2-2; 9 nucleotides match TRBD1. The V segment lost 7 bases and the J segment 4 bases; nucleotides outside the gene matches: 4. CDR1 and CDR2 (germline): MNHEY, SVGAGI. The length of the CDR3 is 14 residues. The CDR3 DNA sequence: TGTGCCAGCAAACCGGGACAGGGCACCGGGGAGCTGTTTTTT. Its protein product is CASKPGQGTGELFF.

This chain connects TRBV10-3 to TRBJ1-4; 7 bases fit TRBD1. V lost 3 bases and J lost 4; bases outside the gene matches: 5. The CDR3 is made up of 15 amino acids. Germline CDR1 ENHRY, CDR2 SYGVKD. CDR3 region: CAISEETGVNEKLFF. The CDR3 nucleotides read TGTGCCATCAGTGAAGAAACAGGGGTTAATGAAAAACTGTTTTTT.

V and J are TRBV5-1 and TRBJ2-3; 12 nucleotides align to TRBD2. The CDR3 has 16 residues. Germline loops: CDR1 SGHRS, CDR2 YFSETQ. V dropped 4 bases and J dropped 2; count of bases not matched to a gene: 5. CDR3 amino acids: CASSPASGRATDTQYF. CDR3 nucleotide sequence: TGCGCCAGCAGCCCAGCTAGCGGGAGGGCCACAGATACGCAGTATTTT.

The chain recombines TRBV19 with TRBJ2-2; 8 bases are a match to TRBD1. Trimming removed 5 bases from V and 7 bases from J; junction bases left unmatched: 6. In germline, CDR1 is LNHDA, CDR2 SQIVND (reference sequence). CDR3 size: 14 residues. The CDR3 DNA reads as TGTGCCAGTAGTGCCGGGACAGGATACGGGGAGCTGTTTTTT. Encoded protein: CASSAGTGYGELFF.

The chain employs TRBV30 and TRBJ1-4, with D uncertain. Germline V gene sequence: CDR1 GTSNPN, CDR2 SVGIG (reference sequence). With 2 bases removed from V and 6 bases from J, the gap between germline ends came to 16 bases. The CDR3 has 15 residues. Here the CDR3 DNA reads TGTGCCTGGAGTCCCCTTAGCGGGCTTTATGAAAAACTGTTTTTT. Amino acids: CAWSPLSGLYEKLFF.